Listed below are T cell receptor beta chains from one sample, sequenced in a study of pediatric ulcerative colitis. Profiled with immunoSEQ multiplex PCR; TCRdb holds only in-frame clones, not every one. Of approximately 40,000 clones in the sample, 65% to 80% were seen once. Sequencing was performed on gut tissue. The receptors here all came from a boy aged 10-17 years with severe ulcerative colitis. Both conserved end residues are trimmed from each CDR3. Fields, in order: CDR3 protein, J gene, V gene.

cdr3_aa: ASSTGGLKTDTQY
j_call: TRBJ2-3
v_call: TRBV18

cdr3_aa: ASSWVGQGESMNTEAF
j_call: TRBJ1-1
v_call: TRBV5-6

cdr3_aa: ASSLRQQTEAF
j_call: TRBJ1-1
v_call: TRBV7-3

cdr3_aa: ASSLQGAKDGYT
j_call: TRBJ1-2
v_call: TRBV27

cdr3_aa: ASSLDDNQPQH
j_call: TRBJ1-5
v_call: TRBV28

cdr3_aa: ASSLSGGDYEQY
j_call: TRBJ2-7
v_call: TRBV18

cdr3_aa: ASSQGGTEAF
j_call: TRBJ1-1
v_call: TRBV7-6

cdr3_aa: ASSNGLAGSGANVLT
j_call: TRBJ2-6
v_call: TRBV19

cdr3_aa: SVEVWDSSYNEQF
j_call: TRBJ2-1
v_call: TRBV29-1

cdr3_aa: ASSEGTGDYNEQF
j_call: TRBJ2-1
v_call: TRBV6-1

cdr3_aa: ASSFPNTGTASSYEQY
j_call: TRBJ2-7
v_call: TRBV7-9

cdr3_aa: ASSQGPNTYNEQF
j_call: TRBJ2-1
v_call: TRBV4-1

cdr3_aa: AWTDRGTGSFGNTIY
j_call: TRBJ1-3
v_call: TRBV30

cdr3_aa: ASSGGPSVSTEAF
j_call: TRBJ1-1
v_call: TRBV11-3

cdr3_aa: ASRTGSSGNTIY
j_call: TRBJ1-3
v_call: TRBV6-6

cdr3_aa: ASRQGGGPNTGELF
j_call: TRBJ2-2
v_call: TRBV9

cdr3_aa: ASSLGLAGVEQF
j_call: TRBJ2-1
v_call: TRBV18

cdr3_aa: ASSRGQQLSYNSPLH
j_call: TRBJ1-6
v_call: TRBV19

cdr3_aa: ASSEQGGGELF
j_call: TRBJ2-2
v_call: TRBV6-1